The present TCR beta chain was sequenced within a study of T cells in localized non-small cell lung cancer. Points from the study as a whole: The greatest T cell clonality was found in uninvolved adjacent lung (higher than in tumor). Out of the top 100 tumor clones, a median 57 were seen in adjacent lung. Longer overall survival was linked to higher blood T cell density. Tumor samples were not multi-region, leaving intratumor heterogeneity unexcluded.

TCRdb's table, derived via immunoSEQ multiplex PCR, lists solely in-frame clones and lacks some. The sample has 78,000 or so clones; 84% are singletons. V dropped 3 bases and J dropped 0 bases, with 12 bases sitting between them. This CDR3 is 16 amino acids long. CDR1 and CDR2 from the germline V gene are MDHEN and SYDVKM. Comment on this clone: Its cognate antigen is unknown.

This chain connects TRBV28 to TRBJ1-3; unclear D gene. The sequence was collected from a man between 40 and 69 years old with stage I lung adenocarcinoma. This specimen was peripheral blood, taken before any cancer treatment. The CDR3 region is CASSLTPFPSGNTIYF. DNA for the CDR3: TGTGCCAGCAGTTTGACGCCGTTCCCCTCTGGAAACACCATATATTTT.